This record covers a single T cell receptor beta chain. Its antigen is as yet unknown. The data were obtained in a study of T cell responses to AZD1222 COVID-19 vaccine. Study-wide results and limits: A rise in Spike-specific TCR breadth and depth followed two AZD1222 doses.

Germline CDR1 reads MNHEY; CDR2 reads SMNVEV (reference sequence). The CDR3 contains 18 residues. The V end lost 4 bases, the J end lost 0 bases, and 18 bases lay between the germline ends. Sequencing was performed with immunoSEQ multiplex PCR; in TCRdb, only in-frame clones are kept and a portion is missing. The data show 90,000 to 150,000 clones, roughly 84% seen once. Material: peripheral blood, obtained on day 0 of AZD1222 vaccination. The chain is built from TRBV27 and TRBJ1-4; D is unclear. The clonotype was recovered from an adult in good health. The CDR3, as DNA: TGTGCCAGCAGTTCCCGCTTACAGTTCAGGTCAACTAATGAAAAACTGTTTTTT. Translation gives CASSSRLQFRSTNEKLFF.